The entry below gives a single T cell receptor beta chain sequence along with its context. V lost 2 bases, J lost 1 base, and 11 bases lay in between. Looked up from germline, CDR1 is SGHNT and CDR2 is YYREEE (reference sequence). The length of the CDR3 is 15 residues. The data were obtained in a study of cytomegalovirus exposure and HLA in healthy donors. The PCR used 60 Vbeta and 13 Jbeta primers. Libraries were prepared by immunoSEQ multiplex PCR; TCRdb keeps only in-frame clonotypes and omits some of them. The table lists 120,000 to 150,000 clones, roughly 80% of them singletons. The sequence was obtained from a woman aged 35 to 49 in good health and CMV-seropositive. The sequenced sample consisted of PBMCs. The chain carries TRBV5-4 and TRBJ2-3; possible D gene TRBD2, 6 bases. DNA for the CDR3: TGTGCCAGCAGCTTAGTCGGGAGCCGCACAGATACGCAGTATTTT. Amino acids: CASSLVGSRTDTQYF.